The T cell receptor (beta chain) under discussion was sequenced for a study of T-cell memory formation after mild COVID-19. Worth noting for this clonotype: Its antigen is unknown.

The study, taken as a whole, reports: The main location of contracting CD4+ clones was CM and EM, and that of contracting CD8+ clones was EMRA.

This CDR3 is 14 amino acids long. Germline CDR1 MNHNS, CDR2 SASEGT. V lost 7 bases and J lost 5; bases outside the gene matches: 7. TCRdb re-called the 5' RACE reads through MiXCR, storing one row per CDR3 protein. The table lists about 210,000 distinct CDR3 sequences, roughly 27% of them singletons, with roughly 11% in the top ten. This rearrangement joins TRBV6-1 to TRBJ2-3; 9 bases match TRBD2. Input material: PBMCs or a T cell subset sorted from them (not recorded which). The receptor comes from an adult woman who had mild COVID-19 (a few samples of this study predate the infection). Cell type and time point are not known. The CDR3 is CASKTGTSLDTQYF. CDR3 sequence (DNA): TGTGCCAGCAAGACCGGGACTAGCTTAGATACGCAGTATTTT.